Listed below are T cell receptor beta chains from one sample, sequenced in a study of identical twins. TCRdb called the 5' RACE reads again in MiXCR, with one record for every CDR3 protein. The sample contains about 720,000 distinct CDR3 sequences, 8.6% of which appear only once. In addition, the sample was reused for a study of yellow fever vaccine responses in identical twins.

Sequenced input: PBMCs. These receptor sequences come from a young woman in good health. The CDR3 runs from the conserved cysteine through the conserved F or W. The D gene is left open where the match is weak. Rows give clone size only sometimes, using once, few, many, or a class for an expanded clone.

v_gene	len	abundance	d_gene	j_gene	CDR3nt	CDR3aa
TRBV7-2	17	few	TRBD2	TRBJ2-1	TGTGCCAGCAGCTTAGCCTCTAGCGGGGGGGCGGGGAATGAGCAGTTCTTC	CASSLASSGGAGNEQFF
TRBV30	16	-	-	TRBJ1-2	TGTGCCTGGAGTGTAATTCCGCAGCCCTTGAAAAATGGCTACACCTTC	CAWSVIPQPLKNGYTF
TRBV7-9	17	-	TRBD1	TRBJ2-7	TGTGCCAGCAGTTCCCCTATCGGGACAGGGGACCCCTACGAGCAGTACTTC	CASSSPIGTGDPYEQYF
TRBV12-3/TRBV12-4	13	few	TRBD1	TRBJ1-1	TGTGCCAGCAGTACTTTCGGACAGGCTCAAGCTTTCTTT	CASSTFGQAQAFF
TRBV4-1	15	few	TRBD1	TRBJ2-3	TGCGCCAGCAGCCTTGGACAGGGCACGCCAGATACGCAGTATTTT	CASSLGQGTPDTQYF
TRBV24-1	13	few	-	TRBJ1-1	TGTGCCACCAGGGGAACGGGGGATCCTGAAGCTTTCTTT	CATRGTGDPEAFF
TRBV12-3/TRBV12-4	16	few	TRBD2	TRBJ2-3	TGTGCCAGCAGTAATAGCGGGAGGGCGCTGACAGATACGCAGTATTTT	CASSNSGRALTDTQYF
TRBV11-3	13	many	-	TRBJ2-3	TGTGCCAGCAGCTCCGGGTCGGGAGATACGCAGTATTTT	CASSSGSGDTQYF
TRBV14	15	-	-	TRBJ2-7	TGTGCCAGCAGCCAGTCCGGGACTGGAGACTACGAGCAGTACTTC	CASSQSGTGDYEQYF
TRBV20-1	15	many	-	TRBJ2-3	TGCAGTGCTAGAGCCTCCGGGGCCGGGACAGATACGCAGTATTTT	CSARASGAGTDTQYF
TRBV7-2	13	-	TRBD2	TRBJ2-1	TGTGCCAGCAGCTTAGGGTCAGCGGGAGAACAGTTCTTC	CASSLGSAGEQFF
TRBV5-5	16	-	-	TRBJ2-7	TGTGCCAGCAGCTTGAGTGTGAGCCCCCGGTGGAACGAGCAGTACTTC	CASSLSVSPRWNEQYF
TRBV6-1	15	few	TRBD1	TRBJ2-5	TGTGCCAGCAGTGACCAGACAGGGGGCCAAGAGACCCAGTACTTC	CASSDQTGGQETQYF
TRBV28	12	many	-	TRBJ2-1	TGTGCCAGCAGTATAAGCTACAATGAGCAGTTCTTC	CASSISYNEQFF
TRBV4-1	14	-	-	TRBJ2-3	TGCGCCAGCAGCCGAGAGCGGAGGACAGATACGCAGTATTTT	CASSRERRTDTQYF
TRBV12-3/TRBV12-4	15	many	-	TRBJ2-3	TGTGCCAGCACTCAGAGGGGGGGACGCACAGATACGCAGTATTTT	CASTQRGGRTDTQYF
TRBV4-3	15	-	-	TRBJ2-7	TGCGCCAGCAGCCAAGGGGTCGCCGGAACCTACGAGCAGTACTTC	CASSQGVAGTYEQYF
TRBV15	17	few	-	TRBJ2-2	TGTGCCACCAGCACAGGTTGGGACTCCGGGGAGGACGGGGAGCTGTTTTTT	CATSTGWDSGEDGELFF
TRBV12-3/TRBV12-4	16	-	-	TRBJ1-5	TGTGCCAGCAGTCCTGTATTGGGGGGGGGTGAACAGCCCCAGCATTTT	CASSPVLGGGEQPQHF
TRBV4-1	13	-	-	TRBJ1-2	TGCGCCAGCAGCCAAGGGCCTAGGGATGGCTACACCTTC	CASSQGPRDGYTF
TRBV2	12	many	-	TRBJ2-7	TGTGCCAGCAGTGAAATTTCCTACGAGCAGTACTTC	CASSEISYEQYF
TRBV12-3/TRBV12-4	14	-	TRBD2	TRBJ2-1	TGTGCCAGCAGGGGACTAGCGGTCTACAATGAGCAGTTCTTC	CASRGLAVYNEQFF
TRBV5-1	15	-	TRBD2	TRBJ2-2	TGCGCCAGCAGCTTAAGCGGGGGTGACACCGGGGAGCTGTTTTTT	CASSLSGGDTGELFF
TRBV29-1	13	-	TRBD2	TRBJ2-5	TGCAGCGTTGAAGAAGGGAGGGTCGAGACCCAGTACTTC	CSVEEGRVETQYF
TRBV29-1	12	few	-	TRBJ2-3	TGCAGCGTTGAAGGGCGGACAGATACGCAGTATTTT	CSVEGRTDTQYF
TRBV4-1	17	many	TRBD2	TRBJ2-3	TGCGCCAGCAGCCCCACACCCGGGACTAGCGTAACAGATACGCAGTATTTT	CASSPTPGTSVTDTQYF
TRBV7-3	13	many	-	TRBJ1-5	TGTGCCAGCAGCTTAAGAGGGACGCAGCCCCAGCATTTT	CASSLRGTQPQHF
TRBV7-9	14	-	-	TRBJ2-5	TGTGCCAGCAGCTTCGACACGCTCCAAGAGACCCAGTACTTC	CASSFDTLQETQYF
TRBV10-1	17	many	TRBD1	TRBJ1-1	TGCGCCAGCAGGGCCGGGACAGGGGGCCTTATGAACACTGAAGCTTTCTTT	CASRAGTGGLMNTEAFF
TRBV2	12	few	-	TRBJ2-3	TGTGCCAGCAGCACCTTTGCAGATACGCAGTATTTT	CASSTFADTQYF
TRBV6-4	13	-	TRBD1	TRBJ2-1	TGTGCCAGGATTCCTACCAGACAGGGGTACTTGTTCTTC	CARIPTRQGYLFF
TRBV7-8	16	-	TRBD2	TRBJ2-3	TGTGCCAGCAGCTTAGTCTTGCGGGAGTCGACAGATACGCAGTATTTT	CASSLVLRESTDTQYF
TRBV6-1	15	few	-	TRBJ2-1	TGTGCCAGCAGTCCAGGACCAGCGGGTTACAATGAGCAGTTCTTC	CASSPGPAGYNEQFF
TRBV3-1	16	-	TRBD2	TRBJ2-3	TGTGCCAGCAGCCAAGGACTAGCGGGTCTCTTAGATACGCAGTATTTT	CASSQGLAGLLDTQYF
TRBV12-3/TRBV12-4	16	many	TRBD2	TRBJ2-5	TGTGCCAGCACCTCCATCGGCGGGAGGGCCGGGGAGACCCAGTACTTC	CASTSIGGRAGETQYF
TRBV20-1	18	-	TRBD2	TRBJ2-6	TGCAGTGCCCTCACCGGGCTAGCGGGAGGGGCTGGGGCCAACGTCCTGACTTTC	CSALTGLAGGAGANVLTF
TRBV12-3/TRBV12-4	13	few	-	TRBJ2-2	TGTGCCAGCAGTCTTAAGAGCACCGGGGAGCTGTTTTTT	CASSLKSTGELFF
TRBV12-3/TRBV12-4	14	many	-	TRBJ2-2	TGTGCCAGCAGTTTAGTCGTGGTCACCGGGGAGCTGTTTTTT	CASSLVVVTGELFF
TRBV27	16	-	-	TRBJ2-5	TGTGCCAGCAGAAGAGGATGGCAACTAAGCCAAGAGACCCAGTACTTC	CASRRGWQLSQETQYF
TRBV5-1	15	few	-	TRBJ2-2	TGCGCCAGCAGCTGGCGGGGTTCGAACACCGGGGAGCTGTTTTTT	CASSWRGSNTGELFF
TRBV4-3	19	-	TRBD2	TRBJ2-3	TGCGCCAGCAGCCAAGATCCCGCCTATAGCGGGAGTTTGCCAGATACGCAGTATTTT	CASSQDPAYSGSLPDTQYF
TRBV7-9	14	many	-	TRBJ2-2	TGTGCCAGCAGTTCCCGACAGAGCACCGGGGAGCTGTTTTTT	CASSSRQSTGELFF
TRBV4-3	15	-	-	TRBJ2-1	TGCGCCAGCAGCCAAGACAGGGCAGCCTACAATGAGCAGTTCTTC	CASSQDRAAYNEQFF
TRBV5-1	15	few	TRBD2	TRBJ2-3	TGCGCCAGCAGCACCGGACTAGTAGGCACAGATACGCAGTATTTT	CASSTGLVGTDTQYF
TRBV4-3	13	few	-	TRBJ2-2	TGCGCCAGCAGCTACGCTAGCGCCGGGGAGCTGTTTTTT	CASSYASAGELFF
TRBV10-3	14	few	TRBD1	TRBJ1-5	TGTGCCATCACCGAGGACAGGGGGAATCAGCCCCAGCATTTT	CAITEDRGNQPQHF
TRBV27	14	-	-	TRBJ1-4	TGTGCCAGCAGTTTATCGGCAGGGAATGAAAAACTGTTTTTT	CASSLSAGNEKLFF
TRBV24-1	13	many	-	TRBJ2-2	TGTGCCACCAGTGAATACAGGGCCGGGGAGCTGTTTTTT	CATSEYRAGELFF
TRBV6-5	17	-	-	TRBJ2-1	TGTGCCAGCAGTTACTCCGGGTTCCGTTCGTTGGGCAATGAGCAGTTCTTC	CASSYSGFRSLGNEQFF
TRBV9	14	-	-	TRBJ1-3	TGTGCCAGCAGCGCTGGGGTCTCTGGAAACACCATATATTTT	CASSAGVSGNTIYF
TRBV7-9	16	few	TRBD2	TRBJ2-6	TGTGCCAGCAGCTCACTAGCGCTCTCTGGGGCCAACGTCCTGACTTTC	CASSSLALSGANVLTF
TRBV5-4	14	few	-	TRBJ2-7	TGTGCCAGCAGCGGGTCGGAACCTTCCTACGAGCAGTACTTC	CASSGSEPSYEQYF
TRBV4-1	16	few	-	TRBJ2-7	TGCGCCAGCAGCCAAGATTCGACTGGCAACTCCTACGAGCAGTACTTC	CASSQDSTGNSYEQYF